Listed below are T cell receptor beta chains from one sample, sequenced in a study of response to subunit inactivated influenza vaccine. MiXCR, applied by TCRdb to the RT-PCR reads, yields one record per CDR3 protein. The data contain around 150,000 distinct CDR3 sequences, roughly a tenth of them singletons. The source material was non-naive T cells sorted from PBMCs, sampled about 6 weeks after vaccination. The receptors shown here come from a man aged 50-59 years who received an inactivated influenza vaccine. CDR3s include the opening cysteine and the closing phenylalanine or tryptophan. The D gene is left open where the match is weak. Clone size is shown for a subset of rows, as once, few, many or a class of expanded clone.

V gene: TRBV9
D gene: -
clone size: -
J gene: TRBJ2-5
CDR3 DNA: TGTGCCAGCAGCGTAGGGGGACAAGAGACCCAGTACTTC
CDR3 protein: CASSVGGQETQYF

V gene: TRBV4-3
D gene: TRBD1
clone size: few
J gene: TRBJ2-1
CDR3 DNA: TGCGCCAGCAGCCAAAACAGGGGCTCCTACAATGAGCAGTTCTTC
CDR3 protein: CASSQNRGSYNEQFF

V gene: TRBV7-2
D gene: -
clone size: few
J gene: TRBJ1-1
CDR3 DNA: TGTGCCAGCAGCTCCTGGGGAGGGGGGCCTAACACTGAAGCTTTCTTT
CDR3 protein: CASSSWGGGPNTEAFF

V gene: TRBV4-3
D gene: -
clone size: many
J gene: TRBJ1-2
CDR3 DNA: TGCGCCAGCAGCCGGAACTCCGGGCGAGACTATGGCTACACCTTC
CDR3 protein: CASSRNSGRDYGYTF

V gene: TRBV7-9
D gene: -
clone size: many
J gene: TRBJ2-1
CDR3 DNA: TGTGCCAGCAGCTTATTACTAGCCGACAATGAGCAGTTCTTC
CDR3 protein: CASSLLLADNEQFF

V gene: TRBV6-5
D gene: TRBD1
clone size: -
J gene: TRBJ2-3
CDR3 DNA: TGTGCCAGCAGTTACCGGACCATTGGACAGGCGATTACAGATACGCAGTATTTT
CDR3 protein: CASSYRTIGQAITDTQYF

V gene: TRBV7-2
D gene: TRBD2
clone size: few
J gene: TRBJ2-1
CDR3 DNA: TGTGCCAGCAGTTATCGGACTAGCGGGGTAGCGTTCTTC
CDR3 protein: CASSYRTSGVAFF

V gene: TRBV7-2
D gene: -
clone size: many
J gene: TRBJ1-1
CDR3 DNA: TGTGCCAGCAGCTTAGCTTGGGGGGATACTGAAGCTTTCTTT
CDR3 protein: CASSLAWGDTEAFF

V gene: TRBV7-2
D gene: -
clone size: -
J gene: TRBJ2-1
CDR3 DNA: TGTGCCAGCAGCTTAACGGGGAGCTCCTACAATGAGCAGTTCTTC
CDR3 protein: CASSLTGSSYNEQFF

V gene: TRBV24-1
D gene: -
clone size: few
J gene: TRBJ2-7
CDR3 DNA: TGTGCCACCAGTGATTCCGGGCCAAGCTCCTACGAGCAGTACTTC
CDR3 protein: CATSDSGPSSYEQYF

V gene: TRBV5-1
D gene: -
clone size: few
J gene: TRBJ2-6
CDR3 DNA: TGCGCCAGCAGCTTGCAGGTCAACTCTGGGGCCAACGTCCTGACTTTC
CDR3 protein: CASSLQVNSGANVLTF

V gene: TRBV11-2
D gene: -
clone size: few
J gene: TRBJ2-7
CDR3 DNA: TGTGCCAGCAGCTTCGGGGGGCCGGAGGAGCAGTACTTC
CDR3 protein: CASSFGGPEEQYF

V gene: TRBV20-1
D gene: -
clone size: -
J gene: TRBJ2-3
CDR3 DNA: TGCAGTGCTAGGCACCCTACCTCTAGCACAGATACGCAGTATTTT
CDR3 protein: CSARHPTSSTDTQYF

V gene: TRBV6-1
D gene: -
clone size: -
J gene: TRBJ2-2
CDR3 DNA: TGTGCCAGCAGTCGCAACACAGGGTCCACCGGGGAGCTGTTTTTT
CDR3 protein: CASSRNTGSTGELFF

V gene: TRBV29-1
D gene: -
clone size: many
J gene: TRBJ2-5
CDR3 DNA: TGCAGCGTTGCGCAGATCCGGGAAGAGACCCAGTACTTC
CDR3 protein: CSVAQIREETQYF

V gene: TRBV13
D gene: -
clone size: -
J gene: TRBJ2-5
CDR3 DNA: TGTGCCAGCAGCTTATCTACTAGCTGGGTACTACAAGAGACCCAGTACTTC
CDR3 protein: CASSLSTSWVLQETQYF

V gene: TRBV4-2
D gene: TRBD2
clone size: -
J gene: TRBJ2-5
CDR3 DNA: TGTGCCAGCAGCCGATCGACTAGCGGGAGTTTTGAGACCCAGTACTTC
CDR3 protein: CASSRSTSGSFETQYF

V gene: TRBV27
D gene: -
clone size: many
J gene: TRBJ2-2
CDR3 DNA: TGTGCCAGCAGTTTTGGCACCGGGGAGCTGTTTTTT
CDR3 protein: CASSFGTGELFF

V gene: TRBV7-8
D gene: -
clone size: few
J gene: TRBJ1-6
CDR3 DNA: TGTGCCAGCAGTGAAGGGAGGAATTCACCCCTCCACTTT
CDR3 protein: CASSEGRNSPLHF

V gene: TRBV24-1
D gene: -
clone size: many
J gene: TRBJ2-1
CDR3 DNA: TGTGCCACCAGTGAGATGATTGGGACAAAGCAGTTCTTC
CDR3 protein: CATSEMIGTKQFF

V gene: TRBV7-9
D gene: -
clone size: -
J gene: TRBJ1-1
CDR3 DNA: TGTGCCAGCAGCTTGACAGAGGCCACTGAAGCTTTCTTT
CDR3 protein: CASSLTEATEAFF

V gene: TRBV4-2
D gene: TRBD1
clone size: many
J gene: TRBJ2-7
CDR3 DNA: TGTGCCAGCAGCCCCGGACAGGGCCTTACTCCATACGAGCAGTACTTC
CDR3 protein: CASSPGQGLTPYEQYF

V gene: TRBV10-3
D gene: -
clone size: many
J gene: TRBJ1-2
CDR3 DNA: TGTGCCATCAGTGAGGCTCTCCCCGGGGATCGAGGCTACACCTTC
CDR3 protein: CAISEALPGDRGYTF